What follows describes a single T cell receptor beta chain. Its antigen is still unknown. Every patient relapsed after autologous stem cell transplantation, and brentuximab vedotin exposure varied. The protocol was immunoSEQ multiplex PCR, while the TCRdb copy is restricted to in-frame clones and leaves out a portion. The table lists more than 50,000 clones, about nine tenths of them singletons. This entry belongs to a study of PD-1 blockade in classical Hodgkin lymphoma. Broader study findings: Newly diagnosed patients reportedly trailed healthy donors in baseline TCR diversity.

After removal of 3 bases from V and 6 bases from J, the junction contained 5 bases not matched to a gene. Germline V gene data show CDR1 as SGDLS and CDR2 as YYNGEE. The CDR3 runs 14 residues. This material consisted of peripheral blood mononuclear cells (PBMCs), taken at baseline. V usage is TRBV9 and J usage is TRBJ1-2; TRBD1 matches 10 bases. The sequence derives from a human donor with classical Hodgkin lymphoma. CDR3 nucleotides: TGTGCCAGCAGCGGTGAGACAGGGGGCGATGGCTACACCTTC. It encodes CASSGETGGDGYTF.